Listed below are T cell receptor beta chains from one sample, sequenced in a study of T cell responses to AZD1222 COVID-19 vaccine. Using immunoSEQ multiplex PCR, the repertoire was profiled, and TCRdb retains in-frame clones only, with some absent. The data contain more than 150,000 clones, more than 80% of them singletons. Specimen: peripheral blood, collected on day 0 of AZD1222 vaccination. The receptors were sampled from an adult in good health. Both conserved end residues are part of each CDR3. D genes are given only for firm matches. Part of the rows lack a size; the others show once, few, many or a class for expanded clones.

V: TRBV6-5; J: TRBJ2-7; D: TRBD1; size: -; DNA: TGTGCCAGCAGTTACTCGGAACAGGGGTACGAGCAGTACTTC; CDR3: CASSYSEQGYEQYF
V: TRBV30; J: TRBJ1-2; D: -; size: -; DNA: TGTGCCTGGATTACTCGGAATACCTATGGCTACACCTTC; CDR3: CAWITRNTYGYTF
V: TRBV9; J: TRBJ2-3; D: -; size: -; DNA: TGTGCCAGCAGTCGGGACCCCGCAGATACGCAGTATTTT; CDR3: CASSRDPADTQYF
V: TRBV27; J: TRBJ1-6; D: -; size: once; DNA: TGTGCCAGCAGTTCCGCCCTCTTGACCGTACATAATTCACCCCTCCACTTT; CDR3: CASSSALLTVHNSPLHF
V: TRBV5-1; J: TRBJ2-3; D: -; size: -; DNA: TGCGCCAGCTCCCAGCAGGGGACGGAAGATACGCAGTATTTT; CDR3: CASSQQGTEDTQYF
V: TRBV9; J: TRBJ1-2; D: TRBD1; size: once; DNA: TGTGCCAGCAGCCCCGGACAGGGGAATAACTATGGCTACACCTTC; CDR3: CASSPGQGNNYGYTF
V: TRBV19; J: TRBJ1-5; D: -; size: -; DNA: TGTGCAGCCCAAGCCCAGCTTTATAGCAATCAGCCCCAGCATTTT; CDR3: CAAQAQLYSNQPQHF
V: TRBV20-1; J: TRBJ2-3; D: -; size: -; DNA: TGCAGTGCTCCGGCGGCGGATACGCAGTATTTT; CDR3: CSAPAADTQYF
V: TRBV6-5; J: TRBJ1-6; D: -; size: -; DNA: TGTGCCAGCACCGACCAGAGATCCTATAATTCACCCCTCCACTTT; CDR3: CASTDQRSYNSPLHF
V: TRBV6-1; J: TRBJ2-5; D: -; size: -; DNA: TGTGCCAGCAGTGAAGCTTGGGCAGGGCTAAGCAGGGAGACCCAGTACTTC; CDR3: CASSEAWAGLSRETQYF
V: TRBV5-1; J: TRBJ1-4; D: TRBD1; size: -; DNA: TGCGCCAGCAGCCCGGCAGGGGGTTATGAAAAACTGTTTTTT; CDR3: CASSPAGGYEKLFF
V: TRBV10-3; J: TRBJ1-1; D: TRBD1; size: -; DNA: TGTGCCATCAGACGGGACAGGAACACTGAAGCTTTCTTT; CDR3: CAIRRDRNTEAFF
V: TRBV30; J: TRBJ2-7; D: -; size: few; DNA: TGTGCCTGGAGTCCGGCCATCGGGAACTACGAGCAGTACTTC; CDR3: CAWSPAIGNYEQYF
V: TRBV27; J: TRBJ1-5; D: TRBD1; size: once; DNA: TGTGCCAGCAGTTCCCTCCGGGACAGGGGCCTACCCCAGCATTTT; CDR3: CASSSLRDRGLPQHF
V: TRBV11-2; J: TRBJ2-1; D: -; size: -; DNA: TGTGCCAGCAGCTTAGGGACGGAGACCTACAATGAGCAGTTCTTC; CDR3: CASSLGTETYNEQFF
V: TRBV27; J: TRBJ2-7; D: -; size: -; DNA: TGTGCCAGCAGCCTGGGCAACGAGCAGTACTTC; CDR3: CASSLGNEQYF
V: TRBV10-3; J: TRBJ1-6; D: TRBD1; size: -; DNA: TGTGCCATCAGGGCGACAGGGGATAATTCACCCCTCCACTTT; CDR3: CAIRATGDNSPLHF
V: TRBV28; J: TRBJ2-1; D: TRBD2; size: -; DNA: TGTGCCAGCAGTTCCTGGACTAGCGGAAGCCACAATGAGCAGTTCTTC; CDR3: CASSSWTSGSHNEQFF
V: TRBV19; J: TRBJ2-6; D: TRBD2; size: few; DNA: TGTGCCAGTAGTAGAGGACTAGCGGGAGTGTATGGGGCCAACGTCCTGACTTTC; CDR3: CASSRGLAGVYGANVLTF
V: TRBV7-9; J: TRBJ1-2; D: TRBD1; size: -; DNA: TGTGCCAGCAGCTCCTCGACAGGGTCCCTTGGCTACACCTTC; CDR3: CASSSSTGSLGYTF
V: TRBV3-1/TRBV3-2; J: TRBJ2-3; D: TRBD2; size: -; DNA: TGTGCCAGCAGCCCAAGCGGGAGTTTCTGGGATACGCAGTATTTT; CDR3: CASSPSGSFWDTQYF
V: TRBV28; J: TRBJ2-2; D: -; size: -; DNA: TGTGCCAGCAGTACAGGGTTCACCGGGGAGCTGTTTTTT; CDR3: CASSTGFTGELFF